These T cell receptor beta chains were read from a single sample in a study of T cell repertoires in ileal Crohn's disease. Sequencing used immunoSEQ multiplex PCR; TCRdb keeps in-frame clones, though not all of them. The sample lists about 16,000 clones; 90% to 95% were seen once. Specimen: ileal tissue. These receptors were collected from an adult with Crohn's disease. The CDR3 runs from the conserved cysteine through the conserved F or W. The order of the fields is CDR3 protein, CDR3 DNA, clone size, D gene, J gene, V gene. A D gene is named only where the DNA matches it firmly. Where a row states a size, it is once, few, many or the class of an expanded clone; other rows omit it.

CDR3: CASSDGRGTGELFF; DNA: TGTGCCAGCAGTGACGGCAGGGGGACCGGGGAGCTGTTTTTT; size: NA; D: TRBD1; J: TRBJ2-2; V: TRBV2
CDR3: CASSTGTDSSFNEKLFF; DNA: TGTGCCAGCAGTACCGGGACAGACTCGTCTTTTAATGAAAAACTGTTTTTT; size: NA; D: TRBD1; J: TRBJ1-4; V: TRBV7-9
CDR3: CASSLAMARGTDTQYF; DNA: TGTGCCAGCAGCTTAGCGATGGCCCGGGGCACAGATACGCAGTATTTT; size: NA; D: NA; J: TRBJ2-3; V: TRBV7-9
CDR3: CASSFAGLGTEAFF; DNA: TGTGCCAGCAGCTTCGCAGGGCTTGGCACTGAAGCTTTCTTT; size: NA; D: NA; J: TRBJ1-1; V: TRBV7-3
CDR3: CASSPLGAGEQYF; DNA: TGTGCCAGCAGCCCCCTGGGTGCGGGCGAGCAGTACTTC; size: NA; D: NA; J: TRBJ2-7; V: TRBV7-2
CDR3: CASSDRETGGELFF; DNA: TGTGCCAGCAGCGACAGGGAGACCGGTGGGGAGCTGTTTTTT; size: NA; D: TRBD1; J: TRBJ2-2; V: TRBV7-9
CDR3: CASSQSPQGGGQPQHF; DNA: TGCGCCAGCAGCCAATCTCCCCAGGGAGGGGGTCAGCCCCAGCATTTT; size: NA; D: NA; J: TRBJ1-5; V: TRBV4-1
CDR3: CATSRDRLRQGANSPLHF; DNA: TGTGCCACCAGCAGAGATAGGCTACGACAGGGGGCGAATTCACCCCTCCACTTT; size: NA; D: TRBD1; J: TRBJ1-6; V: TRBV15
CDR3: CASSLRAGTDTQYF; DNA: TGTGCCAGCAGCTTAAGAGCCGGCACAGATACGCAGTATTTT; size: NA; D: NA; J: TRBJ2-3; V: TRBV7-8
CDR3: CASSLTQRGGRETQYF; DNA: TGTGCCAGCAGCTTGACCCAGCGGGGGGGCCGTGAGACCCAGTACTTC; size: NA; D: TRBD2; J: TRBJ2-5; V: TRBV5-6
CDR3: CASSSPREGEDEQYF; DNA: TGTGCCAGCAGTTCCCCCCGTGAAGGGGAGGACGAGCAGTACTTC; size: NA; D: NA; J: TRBJ2-7; V: TRBV27
CDR3: CASSLARGTGELFF; DNA: TGTGCTAGCAGCTTAGCGCGCGGTACCGGGGAGCTGTTTTTT; size: NA; D: NA; J: TRBJ2-2; V: TRBV7-7
CDR3: CACDSGGGDTQYF; DNA: TGTGCCTGTGATAGCGGGGGGGGAGATACGCAGTATTTT; size: NA; D: TRBD2; J: TRBJ2-3; V: TRBV7-2
CDR3: CASSQGGVANTGELFF; DNA: TGTGCCAGCTCACAGGGCGGGGTCGCGAACACCGGGGAGCTGTTTTTT; size: NA; D: NA; J: TRBJ2-2; V: TRBV18
CDR3: CASSPFGGEDTEAFF; DNA: TGTGCCAGCTCACCCTTCGGAGGGGAAGACACTGAAGCTTTCTTT; size: NA; D: NA; J: TRBJ1-1; V: TRBV18
CDR3: CASSLALGQGTGELFF; DNA: TGTGCCAGCAGCTTAGCCCTCGGACAGGGGACCGGGGAGCTGTTTTTT; size: few; D: TRBD1; J: TRBJ2-2; V: TRBV7-6
CDR3: CASSGDRGSYQPQHF; DNA: TGTGCCAGCAGTGGTGACAGGGGGTCATATCAGCCCCAGCATTTT; size: once; D: TRBD1; J: TRBJ1-5; V: TRBV2
CDR3: CASSDAGQLATEAFF; DNA: TGTGCCAGCAGTGATGCGGGACAGCTAGCAACCGAAGCTTTCTTT; size: once; D: TRBD1; J: TRBJ1-1; V: TRBV25-1
CDR3: CASSPRVRGSGNTIYF; DNA: TGTGCCAGCAGCCCTAGGGTCAGGGGCTCTGGAAACACCATATATTTT; size: NA; D: NA; J: TRBJ1-3; V: TRBV14
CDR3: CASSVEGLADFYEQYF; DNA: TGTGCCAGCAGCGTAGAAGGACTAGCGGATTTCTACGAGCAGTACTTC; size: NA; D: TRBD2; J: TRBJ2-7; V: TRBV9
CDR3: CASSHFNPLTQSRANVLTF; DNA: TGTGCCAGCAGTCATTTTAATCCTTTGACACAAAGTCGGGCCAACGTCCTGACTTTC; size: NA; D: NA; J: TRBJ2-6; V: TRBV28
CDR3: CAALRDRGLETQYF; DNA: TGTGCCGCCCTCCGGGACAGGGGGCTGGAGACCCAGTACTTC; size: NA; D: TRBD1; J: TRBJ2-5; V: TRBV2
CDR3: CASSYSSEGTGYGYTF; DNA: TGTGCCAGCAGTTACTCGTCGGAGGGCACGGGCTATGGCTACACCTTC; size: once; D: NA; J: TRBJ1-2; V: TRBV6-5
CDR3: CASATGQGAYEQYF; DNA: TGTGCCTCTGCGACGGGACAGGGGGCGTACGAGCAGTACTTC; size: NA; D: TRBD1; J: TRBJ2-7; V: TRBV4-2
CDR3: CASSIGTSGGIYNEQFF; DNA: TGTGCCAGTAGTATAGGGACTAGCGGGGGGATCTACAATGAGCAGTTCTTC; size: NA; D: TRBD2; J: TRBJ2-1; V: TRBV19
CDR3: CASSFPGGAGNEQFF; DNA: TGTGCCAGCAGCTTTCCGGGGGGCGCGGGGAATGAGCAGTTCTTC; size: NA; D: NA; J: TRBJ2-1; V: TRBV7-9
CDR3: CASSSKGSGGGSGANVPTF; DNA: TGTGCCAGCAGCTCTAAGGGTAGCGGGGGGGGCTCTGGGGCCAACGTCCCGACTTTC; size: NA; D: TRBD2; J: TRBJ2-6; V: TRBV7-9
CDR3: CASSLSGGQETQYF; DNA: TGTGCCAGCAGTTTAAGCGGGGGACAAGAGACCCAGTACTTC; size: NA; D: TRBD2; J: TRBJ2-5; V: TRBV6-1
CDR3: CSVVDRRYEQYF; DNA: TGCAGCGTGGTCGACAGACGCTACGAGCAGTACTTC; size: NA; D: NA; J: TRBJ2-7; V: TRBV29-1
CDR3: CASSPGTEYQPQHF; DNA: TGCGCCAGCAGCCCCGGGACAGAATATCAGCCCCAGCATTTT; size: NA; D: TRBD1; J: TRBJ1-5; V: TRBV5-1